The 17 T cell receptor beta chains listed next were all sequenced from one sample in a study of brain metastases from non-small cell lung cancer. Sequencing was performed with immunoSEQ multiplex PCR; in TCRdb, only in-frame clones are kept and a portion is missing. The sample lists about 2,200 clones; around 84% were seen once. The sequenced sample was tumor-adjacent normal tissue. These TCRs come from a donor aged 40 or over with non-small cell lung cancer.

The chain is built from TRBV5-6 and TRBJ2-7; possible D gene TRBD1, 6 bases. The CDR3 extends over 12 amino acids. Trimming pared 4 bases from V and 6 bases from J, leaving 11 bases between. Germline CDR1 SGHDT, CDR2 YYEEEE. The CDR3 coding sequence is TGTGCCAGCAGCGTGAACAGGGTCGAGCAGTACTTC. This codes for CASSVNRVEQYF.

The V gene is TRBV7-6, the J gene TRBJ2-5; D remains unclear. V was trimmed by 0 bases and J by 5 bases, leaving 13 bases between them. Per the germline V gene, CDR1 is SGHVS and CDR2 is FNYEAQ. This CDR3 has 15 residues. CDR3 residues: CASSLARARAETQYF. The CDR3 DNA reads as TGTGCCAGCAGCTTAGCTAGAGCCAGAGCGGAGACCCAGTACTTC. The full variable domain, completed using reference TRBV7-6 and TRBJ2-5, is GAGVSQSPRYKVTKRGQDVALRCDPISGHVSLYWYRQALGQGPEFLTYFNYEAQQDKSGLPNDRFSAERPEGSISTLTIQRTEQRDSAMYRCASSLARARAETQYFGPGTRLLVL.

The chain combines TRBV2 with TRBJ2-7; the D is unclear. The length of the CDR3 is 11 residues. Germline V gene data show CDR1 as SNHLY and CDR2 as FYNNEI. Deletions cut 5 bases from V and 3 bases from J, with 5 bases between. The DNA of the CDR3 is TGTGCCAGCAGTCAACTCTACGAGCAGTACTTC. This encodes CASSQLYEQYF. The variable domain in full, with the rest retrieved from reference TRBV2 and TRBJ2-7, is EPEVTQTPSHQVTQMGQEVILRCVPISNHLYFYWYRQILGQKVEFLVSFYNNEISEKSEIFDDQFSVERPDGSNFTLKIRSTKLEDSAMYFCASSQLYEQYFGPGTRLTVT.

This clone is a singleton in its sample. The chain has TRBV5-4 and TRBJ2-7, with 7 bases that match TRBD1. The CDR3 is 14 amino acids. Germline values: CDR1 SGHNT, CDR2 YYREEE (reference sequence). The junction had 8 bases not matched to a gene; V was cut back by 7 bases and J by 1 base. CDR3 nucleotides: TGTGCCAGCGCTCTAGACAGGGCGTCCTACGAGCAGTACTTC. It codes for CASALDRASYEQYF.

J is TRBJ1-1 and V is TRBV4-3, with D tentatively TRBD1 (5 bases). Germline V gene data show CDR1 as LGHNA and CDR2 as YSLEER. The V and J ends lost 4 bases and 4 bases respectively, with 7 bases between them. CDR3 length equals 12 residues. The CDR3, as DNA: TGCGCCAGCAGCCCGGGGGGCACTGAAGCTTTCTTT. It codes for CASSPGGTEAFF.

The genes are TRBV27 and TRBJ1-1; D is unclear. CDR1 and CDR2 (germline): MNHEY, SMNVEV (reference sequence). The CDR3 sequence is 13 residues long. The V gene lost 7 bases and the J gene lost 3 bases, with 12 bases spanning the gap. CDR3 sequence: CASKESDDTEAFF. The CDR3 bases are TGTGCCAGCAAAGAGTCAGATGACACTGAAGCTTTCTTT.

This chain uses TRBV5-1 with TRBJ1-1; 8 nucleotides match TRBD1. The germline CDR1 and CDR2 sequences are SGHRS and YFSETQ. J lost 6 bases, V lost 0 bases, and 7 bases had no gene match. The CDR3 is 15 amino acids. The DNA of the CDR3 is TGCGCCAGCAGCTTGGGATCAGGGGGCTTGGCTGAAGCTTTCTTT. It encodes CASSLGSGGLAEAFF.

V and J are TRBV4-3 and TRBJ2-1, with D hard to call. Germline lookup yields CDR1 LGHNA and CDR2 YSLEER. V was cut by 6 bases and J by 5 bases, with 17 bases left in between. The CDR3 spans 15 residues. CDR3 nucleotides: TGCGCCAGCAGTCGTCCCGGGTCCGTAAACAATGAGCAGTTCTTC. This gives the protein CASSRPGSVNNEQFF.

V is TRBV7-9 and J is TRBJ1-1; D gene unclear. Germline CDR1 reads SEHNR; CDR2 reads FQNEAQ (reference sequence). The CDR3 sequence is 13 residues long. The V gene lost 7 bases and the J gene lost 0 bases, with 9 bases spanning the gap. The CDR3 here is CASNPKMNTEAFF. In DNA, the CDR3 is TGTGCCAGCAATCCGAAAATGAACACTGAAGCTTTCTTT.

The V call is TRBV7-9, the J call TRBJ2-7, with TRBD2 as a possible D gene (7 bases). CDR3 length equals 12 residues. Germline V gene lookup returns CDR1 SEHNR and CDR2 FQNEAQ (reference sequence). Trimming left V 4 bases short and J 7 bases short, with 11 bases between. The chain's CDR3 is CASSSGGFEQYF. The DNA of the CDR3 is TGTGCCAGCAGCTCGGGGGGCTTTGAGCAGTACTTC. Drawing the rest from reference TRBV7-9 and TRBJ2-7, the complete variable domain is DTGVSQNPRHKITKRGQNVTFRCDPISEHNRLYWYRQTLGQGPEFLTYFQNEAQLEKSRLLSDRFSAERPKGSFSTLEIQRTEQGDSAMYLCASSSGGFEQYFGPGTRLTVT.

This clone is large by share. The chain joins TRBV27 to TRBJ2-5; 9 bases are shared with TRBD2. The CDR3 has 19 amino acids. Germline V gene lookup returns CDR1 MNHEY and CDR2 SMNVEV (reference sequence). Germline trimming cut 2 bases from V and 5 bases from J; bases unmatched to any gene: 18. CDR3 sequence reads: CASSLNARGGASTGETQYF. For the CDR3, the DNA is TGTGCCAGCAGTTTAAATGCCCGCGGGGGGGCGTCAACAGGGGAGACCCAGTACTTC.

The rearrangement joins TRBV4-3 to TRBJ2-1; unclear D gene. The CDR3 runs 14 residues. Germline assignment: CDR1 LGHNA and CDR2 YSLEER. Trimming stripped 4 bases from V and 6 bases from J, with 13 bases between. The CDR3 region is CASSPNWGANEQFF. The CDR3 DNA follows: TGCGCCAGCAGCCCCAACTGGGGTGCCAATGAGCAGTTCTTC.

This clone came up once. This rearrangement joins TRBV2 to TRBJ1-1; D uncertain. There are 14 residues in the CDR3. Germline V gene lookup returns CDR1 SNHLY and CDR2 FYNNEI. V lost 10 bases, J lost 0 bases, and 15 bases lay in between. CDR3 in DNA: TGTGCCAACACTCAAACAGCGATGAACACTGAAGCTTTCTTT. This codes for CANTQTAMNTEAFF.

The V gene is TRBV2, the J gene TRBJ2-5; 7 bases are shared with TRBD1. V lost 7 bases to trimming and J lost 2 bases; unmatched junction nucleotides: 4. This CDR3 has 13 residues. Germline-derived CDR1 and CDR2 are SNHLY and FYNNEI. The CDR3 nucleotides are TGTGCCAGCACCAGGGACAGTCAAGAGACCCAGTACTTC. It is translated as CASTRDSQETQYF.

The V call is TRBV5-1, the J call TRBJ2-2; the match to TRBD1 covers 7 bases. The CDR3 has 16 residues. Losses at the gene ends were 4 bases for V and 3 bases for J; bases not matched to a gene: 9. Germline V CDR1 and CDR2: SGHRS, YFSETQ. The CDR3 spells CASSQQYTGDTGELFF. CDR3 coding DNA: TGCGCCAGCAGCCAACAATACACAGGGGACACCGGGGAGCTGTTTTTT. Full variable domain (missing parts from reference TRBV5-1 and TRBJ2-2): KAGVTQTPRYLIKTRGQQVTLSCSPISGHRSVSWYQQTPGQGLQFLFEYFSETQRNKGNFPGRFSGRQFSNSRSEMNVSTLELGDSALYLCASSQQYTGDTGELFFGEGSRLTVL.

This clone is termed large. The V and J genes are TRBV24-1 and TRBJ2-5; TRBD2 might be the D (6 bases). Germline-derived CDR1 and CDR2 are KGHDR and SFDVKD. The CDR3 spans 14 residues. The V gene lost 4 bases and the J gene lost 1 base, with 9 bases spanning the gap. In nucleotides, the CDR3 is TGTGCCACCAGTGAATCAGCGGGCCAAGAGACCCAGTACTTC. Encoded protein: CATSESAGQETQYF.

Of note for this clone: At one end, the junction sequence differs from germline, possibly due to a read error. This specimen includes other DNA sequences encoding the same CDR3. The chain couples TRBV10-3 to TRBJ1-5, with D hard to call. The CDR3 is 13 residues long. Germline CDR1 and CDR2: ENHRY and SYGVKD. CDR3 sequence reads: CAISGQPNQPQHF. The CDR3, as DNA: TGTGCTATCAGTGGTCAGCCGAATCAGCCCCAGCATTTT.